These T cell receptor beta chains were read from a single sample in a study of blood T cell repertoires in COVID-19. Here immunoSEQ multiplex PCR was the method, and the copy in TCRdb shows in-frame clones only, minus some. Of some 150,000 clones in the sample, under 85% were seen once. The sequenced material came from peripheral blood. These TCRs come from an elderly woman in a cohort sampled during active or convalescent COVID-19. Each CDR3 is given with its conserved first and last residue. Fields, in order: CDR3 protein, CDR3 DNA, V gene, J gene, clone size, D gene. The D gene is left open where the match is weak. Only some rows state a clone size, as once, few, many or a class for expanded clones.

CASSLDRFRETQYF	TGTGCCAGCAGCTTGGACAGGTTTCGGGAGACCCAGTACTTC	TRBV5-4	TRBJ2-5	-	-
CAISGRELGEETQYF	TGTGCCATCAGTGGCAGAGAGTTAGGGGAAGAGACCCAGTACTTC	TRBV10-3	TRBJ2-5	-	-
CASTGGTAYNYGYTF	TGCGCCAGCACCGGCGGGACAGCCTATAACTATGGCTACACCTTC	TRBV5-1	TRBJ1-2	-	TRBD1
CASSEMWSGTGELFF	TGTGCCAGCAGTGAAATGTGGAGTGGCACCGGGGAGCTGTTTTTT	TRBV6-1	TRBJ2-2	-	-
CASREFWTDTQYF	TGTGCCAGCAGGGAGTTTTGGACAGATACGCAGTATTTT	TRBV28	TRBJ2-3	-	-
CASSQLTGSRTQYF	TGCGCCAGCAGCCAATTGACAGGGTCACGTACGCAGTATTTT	TRBV4-1	TRBJ2-3	-	TRBD1
CASKGQVIAMNTEAFF	TGTGCCAGCAAGGGGCAGGTCATTGCGATGAACACTGAAGCTTTCTTT	TRBV2	TRBJ1-1	-	-
CASSQDRLLAGLNTQYF	TGTGCCAGCAGCCAAGATCGCCTCCTAGCGGGGCTGAATACGCAGTATTTT	TRBV4-2	TRBJ2-3	-	TRBD2
CATSDTGEAFF	TGTGCCACCAGTGATACGGGTGAAGCTTTCTTT	TRBV24-1	TRBJ1-1	-	-
CASRSQNTGELFF	TGCGCCAGCAGGAGTCAGAACACCGGGGAGCTGTTTTTT	TRBV5-1	TRBJ2-2	-	-
CASSAQGWTDTQYF	TGTGCCAGTAGTGCCCAGGGGTGGACAGATACGCAGTATTTT	TRBV19	TRBJ2-3	-	-
CASSPLPSSYNEQFF	TGTGCCAGCAGCCCGCTACCTAGCTCCTACAATGAGCAGTTCTTC	TRBV28	TRBJ2-1	-	-
CASSEWTGSRQPQHF	TGTGCCAGCAGCGAGTGGACAGGGTCTCGTCAGCCCCAGCATTTT	TRBV5-5	TRBJ1-5	-	TRBD1
CASSRLEREVNTEAFF	TGCGCCAGCAGCCGGCTCGAGAGGGAAGTGAACACTGAAGCTTTCTTT	TRBV4-1	TRBJ1-1	few	-
CASSLLGGPGQETQYF	TGTGCCAGCAGCTTACTCGGGGGGCCGGGGCAAGAGACCCAGTACTTC	TRBV7-8	TRBJ2-5	-	-
CASRITGLNGYTF	TGTGCCAGCAGGATAACAGGGTTAAATGGCTACACCTTC	TRBV2	TRBJ1-2	-	-
CASSLREGTQYF	TGCGCCAGCAGCCTCAGGGAGGGTACGCAGTATTTT	TRBV4-3	TRBJ2-3	-	TRBD2
CASSSSTEKQFF	TGTGCCAGCAGTTCCTCTACCGAGAAGCAGTTCTTC	TRBV28	TRBJ2-1	once	-
CASSSRGASPLHF	TGTGCCAGCAGCAGCCGGGGAGCTTCACCCCTCCACTTT	TRBV2	TRBJ1-6	-	-
CASSPGSDARETQYF	TGTGCCAGCTCTCCCGGGAGTGACGCTCGGGAGACCCAGTACTTC	TRBV18	TRBJ2-5	once	-
CSHGGSGQFF	TGCAGCCACGGCGGATCGGGGCAGTTCTTC	TRBV29-1	TRBJ2-1	-	-
CASSQVGTGESATQYF	TGCGCCAGCAGCCAAGTAGGGACAGGGGAAAGCGCGACCCAGTACTTC	TRBV4-1	TRBJ2-5	-	TRBD1
CASSPRGQGGNTGELFF	TGTGCCAGCAGCCCTCGAGGACAGGGGGGGAACACCGGGGAGCTGTTTTTT	TRBV4-2	TRBJ2-2	-	TRBD1
CASSQVGTVNEQFF	TGCGCCAGCAGCCAAGTAGGGACAGTCAATGAGCAGTTCTTC	TRBV4-3	TRBJ2-1	-	TRBD1
CASSEYKFGESEQYF	TGTGCCAGCAGTGAATATAAATTTGGAGAAAGCGAGCAGTACTTC	TRBV25-1	TRBJ2-7	-	-
CASSLQGNYGYTF	TGCGCCAGCAGCTTACAGGGCAACTATGGCTACACCTTC	TRBV5-1	TRBJ1-2	-	-
CAWNLGWGGRSNEQFF	TGTGCCTGGAACCTGGGGTGGGGGGGTCGGTCTAATGAGCAGTTCTTC	TRBV30	TRBJ2-1	-	TRBD2
CASSSAGALSYNEQFF	TGTGCCAGCAGCTCAGCGGGGGCCCTCTCCTACAATGAGCAGTTCTTC	TRBV7-9	TRBJ2-1	once	TRBD2
CASSLEGRVDTGELFF	TGCGCCAGCAGCTTGGAGGGCAGGGTTGACACCGGGGAGCTGTTTTTT	TRBV5-1	TRBJ2-2	-	-
CASSFRLDRDQPQHF	TGTGCCAGCAGTTTCCGACTAGACAGGGATCAGCCCCAGCATTTT	TRBV28	TRBJ1-5	-	TRBD1
CASSWTGGNTEAFF	TGTGCCAGCAGCTGGACAGGGGGAAACACTGAAGCTTTCTTT	TRBV7-3	TRBJ1-1	-	TRBD1
CAISDTGTEAFF	TGTGCCATCAGTGACACCGGGACTGAAGCTTTCTTT	TRBV10-3	TRBJ1-1	once	-
CASRGQGAEWWAGTRTNYGYTF	TGTGCCAGCCGGGGACAGGGGGCAGAGTGGTGGGCCGGGACCCGGACTAACTATGGCTACACCTTC	TRBV19	TRBJ1-2	-	TRBD1
CASRMGGVGELFF	TGTGCCAGCAGGATGGGGGGGGTCGGGGAGCTGTTTTTT	TRBV28	TRBJ2-2	-	TRBD2
CASSQDHYEQFF	TGTGCCAGCAGCCAAGATCATTATGAGCAGTTCTTC	TRBV3-1/TRBV3-2	TRBJ2-1	-	-
CASSPEGGGANTEAFF	TGTGCCAGCTCACCAGAGGGAGGCGGCGCGAACACTGAAGCTTTCTTT	TRBV18	TRBJ1-1	-	-
CASSLTRDEQFF	TGTGCCAGCAGCCTCACGAGAGATGAGCAGTTCTTC	TRBV11-2	TRBJ2-1	-	-
CASMAGGINTQYF	TGTGCCAGCATGGCAGGGGGAATTAATACGCAGTATTTT	TRBV28	TRBJ2-3	few	TRBD1
CASSPWTGGFTGELFF	TGTGCCAGCAGTCCCTGGACAGGGGGCTTCACCGGGGAGCTGTTTTTT	TRBV27	TRBJ2-2	once	TRBD1
CASSPRSEVPDTQYF	TGTGCCAGCAGTCCGCGGAGCGAAGTCCCAGATACGCAGTATTTT	TRBV25-1	TRBJ2-3	-	-
CASSPVHGAYNSPLHF	TGTGCCAGCAGCCCAGTGCACGGGGCCTATAATTCACCCCTCCACTTT	TRBV3-1/TRBV3-2	TRBJ1-6	-	-
CASSPTGTGRYGYTF	TGTGCCAGCAGCCCCACCGGGACAGGCCGATATGGCTACACCTTC	TRBV9	TRBJ1-2	-	TRBD1
CASSASQGRRTEAFF	TGTGCCAGCTCAGCCTCACAGGGGAGGCGGACTGAAGCTTTCTTT	TRBV18	TRBJ1-1	-	TRBD1
CASSQEQEVYGYTF	TGCGCCAGCAGCCAAGAACAAGAAGTCTATGGCTACACCTTC	TRBV4-1	TRBJ1-2	-	-
CASSFTITDRGNTEAFF	TGCGCCAGCAGCTTCACCATAACGGACAGGGGAAACACTGAAGCTTTCTTT	TRBV5-1	TRBJ1-1	-	TRBD1
CASSPGTGGTEAFF	TGTGCCAGCAGCCCAGGGACGGGAGGCACTGAAGCTTTCTTT	TRBV7-3	TRBJ1-1	-	-
CASSPSKAGGRETQYF	TGTGCCAGCAGCCCGAGTAAAGCGGGGGGGCGGGAGACCCAGTACTTC	TRBV7-2	TRBJ2-5	-	TRBD2
CASSQDNNRLQETQYF	TGCGCCAGCAGCCAAGATAACAACAGGCTACAAGAGACCCAGTACTTC	TRBV4-1	TRBJ2-5	-	-
CASSLQGAGGELFF	TGTGCCAGCAGCTTACAGGGGGCTGGCGGGGAGCTGTTTTTT	TRBV5-5	TRBJ2-2	-	TRBD1
CASSPPTGPYGYTF	TGCGCCAGCAGCCCCCCGACAGGCCCATATGGCTACACCTTC	TRBV4-1	TRBJ1-2	few	-